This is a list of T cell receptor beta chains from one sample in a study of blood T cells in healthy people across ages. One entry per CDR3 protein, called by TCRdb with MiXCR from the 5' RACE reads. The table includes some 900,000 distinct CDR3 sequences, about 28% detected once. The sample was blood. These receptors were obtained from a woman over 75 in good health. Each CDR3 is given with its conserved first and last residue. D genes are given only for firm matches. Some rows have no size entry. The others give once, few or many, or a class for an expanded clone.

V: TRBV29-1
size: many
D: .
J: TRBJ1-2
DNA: TGCAGCGTTGGAGTCTCTGAGTATGGCTACACCTTC
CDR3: CSVGVSEYGYTF

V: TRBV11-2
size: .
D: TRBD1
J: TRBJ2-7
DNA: TGTGCCAGCAGCTCCTATCCCGGGACAGGGGTCTACGAGCAGTACTTC
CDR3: CASSSYPGTGVYEQYF

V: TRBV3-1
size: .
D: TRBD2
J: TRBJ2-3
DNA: TGTGCCAGCAGCAGGACCGGGACTAGCGGGGTGGATACGCAGTATTTT
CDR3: CASSRTGTSGVDTQYF

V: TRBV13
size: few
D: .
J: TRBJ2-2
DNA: TGTGCCAGCAGCTCCGGGGCGCCGAACACCGGGGAGCTGTTTTTT
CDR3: CASSSGAPNTGELFF

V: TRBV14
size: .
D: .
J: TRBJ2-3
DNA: TGTGCCAGCAGCCAATCTCTAGGCAATCTCCCAGATACGCAGTATTTT
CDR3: CASSQSLGNLPDTQYF

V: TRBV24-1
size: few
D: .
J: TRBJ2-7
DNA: TGTGCCACCAATGATTTAAGGGGGACCCCCAACTACGAGCAGTACTTC
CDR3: CATNDLRGTPNYEQYF

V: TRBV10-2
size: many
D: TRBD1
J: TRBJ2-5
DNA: TGCGCCAGCAGTGAGTCGCGAGGGGGCGTAGAGACCCAGTACTTC
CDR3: CASSESRGGVETQYF

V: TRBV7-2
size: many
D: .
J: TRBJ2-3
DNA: TGTGCCAGCAGCTTAGCTCCGGGTTTTGGGGCATCAACAGATACGCAGTATTTT
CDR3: CASSLAPGFGASTDTQYF

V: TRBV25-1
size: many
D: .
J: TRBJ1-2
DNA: TGTGCCAGCAGTGACTCTGGGCAGGCCTCTTACTATGGCTACACCTTC
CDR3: CASSDSGQASYYGYTF

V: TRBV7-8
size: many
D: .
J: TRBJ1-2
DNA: TGTGCCAGCAGCCCCGGACAGTATGGCTACACCTTC
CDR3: CASSPGQYGYTF

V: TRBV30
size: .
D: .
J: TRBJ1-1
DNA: TGTGCCTGGAGGAGACACCAACTGAACACTGAAGCTTTCTTT
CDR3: CAWRRHQLNTEAFF

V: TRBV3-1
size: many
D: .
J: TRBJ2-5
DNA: TGTGCCAGCAGCCCGGCGGGTCCTCAAGAGACCCAGTACTTC
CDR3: CASSPAGPQETQYF

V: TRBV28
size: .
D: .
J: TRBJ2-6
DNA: TGTGCCAGCAGTTTAGGGGCAGGGGTCCCCTCTGGGGCCAACGTCCTGACTTTC
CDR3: CASSLGAGVPSGANVLTF

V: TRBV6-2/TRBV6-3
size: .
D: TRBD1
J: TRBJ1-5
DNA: TGTGCCAACAGTTACCCTCGGGACAGGGGTGTCTATCAGCCCCAGCATTTT
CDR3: CANSYPRDRGVYQPQHF

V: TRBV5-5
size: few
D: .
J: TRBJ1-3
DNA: TGTGCCAGCAGCTCGGTTGGGGACATTGGAAACACCATATATTTT
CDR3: CASSSVGDIGNTIYF

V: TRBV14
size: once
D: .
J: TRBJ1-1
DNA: TGTGCCAGCAGCCAAGTGCTAAGGGGATTTAGACAGCCGAACACTGAAGCTTTCTTT
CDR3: CASSQVLRGFRQPNTEAFF

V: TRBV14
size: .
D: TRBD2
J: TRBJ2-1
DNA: TGTGCCAGCAGCCAAGAATTCATGGCTCGGCGTCAAGCGGGAGGGCCCTACAATGAGCAGTTCTTC
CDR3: CASSQEFMARRQAGGPYNEQFF